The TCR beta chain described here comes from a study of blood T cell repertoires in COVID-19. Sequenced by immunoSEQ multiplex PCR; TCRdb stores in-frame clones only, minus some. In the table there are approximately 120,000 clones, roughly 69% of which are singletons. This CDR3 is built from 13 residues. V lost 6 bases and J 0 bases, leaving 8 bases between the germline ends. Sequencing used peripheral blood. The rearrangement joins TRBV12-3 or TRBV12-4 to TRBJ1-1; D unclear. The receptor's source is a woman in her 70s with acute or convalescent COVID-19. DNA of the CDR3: TGTGCCAGCAGGCCTTCAGTGAACACTGAAGCTTTCTTT. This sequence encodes CASRPSVNTEAFF.